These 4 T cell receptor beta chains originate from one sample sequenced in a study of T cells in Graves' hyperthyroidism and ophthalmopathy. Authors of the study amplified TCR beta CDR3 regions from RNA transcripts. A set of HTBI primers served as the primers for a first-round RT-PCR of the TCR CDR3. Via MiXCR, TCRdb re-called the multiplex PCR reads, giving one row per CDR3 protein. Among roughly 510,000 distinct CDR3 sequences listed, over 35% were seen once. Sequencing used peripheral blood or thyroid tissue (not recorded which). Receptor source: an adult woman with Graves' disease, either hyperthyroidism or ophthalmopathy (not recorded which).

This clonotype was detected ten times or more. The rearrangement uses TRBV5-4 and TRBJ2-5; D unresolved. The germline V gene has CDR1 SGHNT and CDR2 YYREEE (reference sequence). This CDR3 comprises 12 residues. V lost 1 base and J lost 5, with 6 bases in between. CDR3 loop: CASSLITETQYF. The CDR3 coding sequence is TGTGCCAGCAGCTTGATCACGGAGACCCAGTACTTC.

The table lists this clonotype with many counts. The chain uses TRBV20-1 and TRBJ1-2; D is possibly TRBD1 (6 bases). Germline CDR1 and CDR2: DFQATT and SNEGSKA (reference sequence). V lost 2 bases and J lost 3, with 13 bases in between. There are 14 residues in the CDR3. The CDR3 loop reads CSARPADRHYGYTF. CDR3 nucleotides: TGCAGTGCTAGACCTGCAGACAGGCACTATGGCTACACCTTC.

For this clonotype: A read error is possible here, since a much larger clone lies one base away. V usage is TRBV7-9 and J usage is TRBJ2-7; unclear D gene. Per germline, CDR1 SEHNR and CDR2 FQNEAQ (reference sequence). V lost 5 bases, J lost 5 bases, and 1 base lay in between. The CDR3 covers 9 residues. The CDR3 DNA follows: TGTGCCAGCAGCCACGAGCAGTACTTC. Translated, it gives CASSHEQYF.

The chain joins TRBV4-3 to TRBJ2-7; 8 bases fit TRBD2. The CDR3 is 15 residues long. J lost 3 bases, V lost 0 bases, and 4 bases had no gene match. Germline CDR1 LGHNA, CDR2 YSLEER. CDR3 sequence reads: CASSQDRLASYEQYF. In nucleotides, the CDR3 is TGCGCCAGCAGCCAAGATCGACTAGCGAGCTACGAGCAGTACTTC.